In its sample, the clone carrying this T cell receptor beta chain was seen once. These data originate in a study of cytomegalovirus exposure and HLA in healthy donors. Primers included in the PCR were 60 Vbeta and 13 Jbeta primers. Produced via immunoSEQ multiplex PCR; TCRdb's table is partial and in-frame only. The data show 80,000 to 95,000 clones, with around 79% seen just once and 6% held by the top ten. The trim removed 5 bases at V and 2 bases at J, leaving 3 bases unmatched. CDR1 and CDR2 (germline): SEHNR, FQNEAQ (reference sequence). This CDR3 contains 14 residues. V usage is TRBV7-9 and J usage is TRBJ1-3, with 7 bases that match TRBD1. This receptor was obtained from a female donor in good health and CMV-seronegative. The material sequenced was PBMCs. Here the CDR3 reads CASSRGTAGNTIYF. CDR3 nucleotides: TGTGCCAGCAGCCGAGGGACAGCTGGAAACACCATATATTTT.